Listed here are 9 T cell receptor beta chains from one sample, sequenced in a study of blood T cells in healthy people across ages. Then a second PCR, running roughly 7 to 11 cycles, was carried out with a sample-barcoded 5' primer and a J-beta primer mix. Each CDR3 protein gets one entry after TCRdb re-called the 5' RACE reads with MiXCR. The sample has a few hundred thousand distinct CDR3 sequences; roughly a quarter are singletons. The same data also went into a second study, on T cells of mothers and their children.

Sequenced input: blood. These receptor sequences come from a boy aged 2 to 10 in good health.

The chain recombines TRBV12-3 or TRBV12-4 with TRBJ2-2, with D uncertain. Trimming took off 2 bases at V and 0 bases at J, with 7 bases between the two ends. The CDR3 totals 15 residues. CDR3 in amino acids: CASSLWLSNTGELFF. CDR3 bases: TGTGCCAGCAGTTTATGGCTATCGAACACCGGGGAGCTGTTTTTT.

The chain links TRBV10-3 to TRBJ2-1, with 8 bases identical to TRBD1. Trimming cost V 3 bases and J 6 bases; bases outside gene matches: 4. This CDR3 contains 14 residues. CDR1 is ENHRY and CDR2 is SYGVKD in the germline V gene. The CDR3 DNA follows: TGTGCCATCAGTGATGGACAGGGCCGCAATGAGCAGTTCTTC. It codes for CAISDGQGRNEQFF.

This chain joins TRBV30 and TRBJ2-7; D unresolved. Germline CDR1 is GTSNPN and CDR2 is SVGIG (reference sequence). CDR3 size: 12 residues. V shed 1 base and J shed 3 bases, with 7 bases lying between them. CDR3: CAWSAGGYEQYF. In DNA form, the CDR3 reads TGTGCCTGGAGTGCGGGTGGCTACGAGCAGTACTTC.

The V call is TRBV2, the J call TRBJ2-3; no reliable D call. The V end was cut by 8 bases, the J end by 0 bases, with 9 bases between. The CDR3 runs to 13 residues. Germline CDR1 reads SNHLY; CDR2 reads FYNNEI. The CDR3 reads CASHTSSTDTQYF. CDR3 coding DNA: TGTGCCAGCCATACCTCTAGCACAGATACGCAGTATTTT.

The rearrangement joins TRBV29-1 to TRBJ2-7, with unresolved D. This CDR3 is 13 amino acids long. Trimming removed 5 bases from V and 0 bases from J, with 11 bases in between. Germline loops: CDR1 SQVTM, CDR2 ANQGSEA. This CDR3 is CSVQDGNSYEQYF. CDR3 bases: TGCAGCGTTCAGGATGGGAACTCCTACGAGCAGTACTTC.

This clonotype was seen repeatedly, ten times or more. V is TRBV2 and J is TRBJ2-6, with TRBD2 matching over 7 bases. Germline V CDR1 and CDR2: SNHLY, FYNNEI. The V gene end was trimmed by 6 bases and the J gene end by 2 bases; junction bases not matched to a gene: 10. The CDR3 is 17 amino acids. For the CDR3, the DNA is TGTGCCAGCAGCTCAGGACTAGTTGGCACTGGGGCCAACGTCCTGACTTTC. This gives the protein CASSSGLVGTGANVLTF.

V and J are TRBV29-1 and TRBJ2-4; D unclear. Trimming cost V 1 base and J 0 bases, with 4 bases left between them. Germline CDR1 reads SQVTM; CDR2 reads ANQGSEA. The CDR3 loop spans 13 amino acids. The CDR3: CSVEGLAKNIQYF. In nucleotides, the CDR3 is TGCAGCGTTGAAGGGCTAGCCAAAAACATTCAGTACTTC.

The chain joins TRBV6-7 to TRBJ2-7; the D gene is possibly TRBD1 (6 bases). TRBV6-7 is reported as an ORF; its role is uncertain. The V and J ends lost 7 bases and 1 base respectively, with 14 bases between them. The CDR3 is made up of 14 amino acids. CDR3 region: CASTWTVASYEQYV. The CDR3 DNA sequence: TGTGCCAGCACTTGGACAGTGGCTTCCTACGAGCAGTACGTC.

The chain carries TRBV12-3 or TRBV12-4 and TRBJ2-3; 7 bases align to TRBD2. V shed 6 bases, J shed 3 bases, and the junction held 9 bases outside the gene matches. This CDR3 region has 15 residues. DNA for the CDR3: TGTGCCAGCAGCCGCGCTAGCGGCCGTACAGATACGCAGTATTTT. Translating it yields CASSRASGRTDTQYF.